This entry concerns a single T cell receptor (beta chain). Trimming removed 6 bases from V and 6 bases from J; junction bases left unmatched: 20. Germline values: CDR1 SGHNT, CDR2 YYREEE (reference sequence). The CDR3 extends over 17 amino acids. Original processing methods: Estimated nucleated cell counts came from reference gene primer amplification. Sequenced by immunoSEQ multiplex PCR; TCRdb stores in-frame clones only, minus some. The DNA was the basis for D and trimming; V, J and clone size are from that table. The sample includes under 300,000 clones, roughly nine tenths of them seen just once. This specimen belongs to a study of blood T cell repertoires in COVID-19. At the level of the study: From the United States, Italy and Spain came samples of acute and convalescent COVID-19. The cDNA or gDNA used as material had been derived from T cells, B-cell-depleted T cells, or PBMCs.

This receptor was identified in a man aged 55 to 70 with acute or convalescent COVID-19. The sample taken for sequencing was peripheral blood. The chain uses TRBV5-4 and TRBJ1-1; 7 bases line up with TRBD1. CDR3 amino acids: CASTNRKQGGSAAEAFF. CDR3 bases: TGTGCCAGCACCAACCGAAAGCAAGGGGGCAGTGCGGCTGAAGCTTTCTTT. Using reference TRBV5-4 and TRBJ1-1 for the parts outside the CDR3, the full variable domain is ETGVTQSPTHLIKTRGQQVTLRCSSQSGHNTVSWYQQALGQGPQFIFQYYREEENGRGNFPPRFSGLQFPNYSSELNVNALELDDSALYLCASTNRKQGGSAAEAFFGQGTRLTVV.